This entry features one TCR beta chain sequence. The entry originates in a study of CD8 T cells in Susac syndrome. A quantity of about 0.5 to 1 ug RNA underwent reverse transcription using random hexamers. MiXCR, applied by TCRdb to the immunoSEQ multiplex PCR reads, yields one record per CDR3 protein. The data hold 45,000 to 60,000 distinct CDR3 sequences, with 93% observed a single time. Per germline, CDR1 MNHEY and CDR2 SMNVEV (reference sequence). The CDR3 runs to 12 residues. V dropped 2 bases and J dropped 10 bases, with 10 bases sitting between them. V gene TRBV27 combines with J gene TRBJ2-3; perhaps TRBD1 as D (7 bases). The clonotype originates from a human donor with multiple sclerosis. Sequencing was done on a sample of CD8+ T cells from PBMCs. CDR3 sequence reads: CASSLGGGAQYF. The DNA for the CDR3 is TGTGCCAGCAGTTTAGGAGGGGGCGCGCAGTATTTT.